The 25 T cell receptor beta chains below were found in one sample sequenced in a study of T cell changes during pregnancy in multiple sclerosis. The data were produced by immunoSEQ multiplex PCR, yet TCRdb's version contains in-frame clones alone and is incomplete. The sample comprises about 60,000 clones, around 90% of which are singletons, and roughly 2.1% rests with the top ten. This sample comprised peripheral blood, obtained in the second trimester of pregnancy. The receptor set was obtained from a female donor in good health, enrolled as a control in a pregnancy study.

This clone was detected only a few times. This chain's CDR3 is CASSLEWTSGRRAGELFF. The CDR3 DNA sequence: TGTGCCAGCAGCTTGGAATGGACTAGCGGGAGAAGGGCCGGGGAGCTGTTTTTT. This chain links TRBV5-4 with TRBJ2-2, with 13 bases that match TRBD2. Per the germline V gene, CDR1 is SGHNT and CDR2 is YYREEE (reference sequence). Unmatched junction bases numbered 8, after V lost 0 bases and J lost 6 bases. The CDR3 loop spans 18 amino acids.

This clone was counted a single time. The CDR3 coding sequence is TGTGCCAGCTCACCATATCGGGGGGCTGACACTGAAGCTTTCTTT. It is translated as CASSPYRGADTEAFF. The rearrangement uses TRBV18 and TRBJ1-1; possible D gene TRBD1, 6 bases. The V and J ends lost 2 bases and 3 bases respectively, with 13 bases between them. The CDR3 is 15 residues long. CDR1 and CDR2 (germline): KGHSH, LQKENI.

V is TRBV30 and J is TRBJ1-5, with a tentative D call TRBD1 (6 bases). V was clipped by 3 bases and J by 3 bases, with 9 bases between them. Germline V lookup: CDR1 GTSNPN, CDR2 SVGIG (reference sequence). The CDR3 length is 13 residues. The chain's CDR3 is CAWRDRNNQPQHF. DNA of the CDR3: TGTGCCTGGAGGGACAGAAACAATCAGCCCCAGCATTTT.

This chain connects TRBV6-4 to TRBJ2-2; possible D gene TRBD2, 6 bases. V lost 3 bases and J 4 bases, leaving 6 bases between the germline ends. Germline loops: CDR1 MRHNA, CDR2 SNTAGT. The CDR3 consists of 13 residues. The CDR3, as DNA: TGTGCCAGCAGTGAGACTAGCACCGGGGAGCTGTTTTTT. Translating it yields CASSETSTGELFF.

V and J are TRBV5-1 and TRBJ1-1, with D possibly being TRBD1 (6 bases). Deletions cut 1 base from V and 2 bases from J, with 18 bases between. The length of the CDR3 is 17 residues. CDR1 SGHRS and CDR2 YFSETQ come from the germline V gene. The CDR3 coding sequence is TGCGCCAGCAGCTTGTCCACAGGGAAGCGTGGTAACACTGAAGCTTTCTTT. Its translation is CASSLSTGKRGNTEAFF.

The CDR3 sequence is CASSLVSRGAFF. CDR3 bases: TGTGCCAGCAGCTTAGTCTCCCGAGGAGCTTTCTTT. The V call is TRBV7-9, the J call TRBJ1-1; D not resolved. Trimming took off 1 base at V and 10 bases at J, with 10 bases between the two ends. Germline V CDR1 and CDR2: SEHNR, FQNEAQ (reference sequence). This CDR3 has 12 residues.

This clone was found once. The chain carries TRBV29-1 and TRBJ2-5; TRBD2 aligns across 12 bases. This CDR3 spans 14 amino acids. Germline values: CDR1 SQVTM, CDR2 ANQGSEA. The ends lost 4 bases at V and 5 bases at J; junction bases unmatched: 5. The CDR3 sequence: CSVGLAGGGETQYF. The DNA for the CDR3 is TGCAGCGTTGGGCTAGCGGGGGGGGGTGAGACCCAGTACTTC.

This chain joins TRBV5-4 and TRBJ2-2, with D perhaps TRBD1 (5 bases). V was clipped by 2 bases and J by 4 bases, with 9 bases between them. The germline gives CDR1 SGHNT, CDR2 YYREEE (reference sequence). The CDR3 covers 14 residues. CDR3 coding DNA: TGTGCCAGCAGCTTACAGGATCCCACCGGGGAGCTGTTTTTT. Its protein product is CASSLQDPTGELFF.

CDR3 DNA: TGCAGCGCCCCCAGGGCCGATCACTCCAATGAGCAGTTCTTC. It translates to CSAPRADHSNEQFF. This chain joins TRBV29-1 and TRBJ2-1; the D gene is possibly TRBD1 (5 bases). V was shortened by 7 bases and J by 6 bases, with 19 bases between the two germline ends. The V gene's germline CDR1 is SQVTM and CDR2 ANQGSEA. This CDR3 spans 14 amino acids.

This chain links TRBV2 with TRBJ1-5, with D tentatively TRBD1 (6 bases). The CDR3 contains 15 residues. Trimming shortened V by 4 bases and J by 2 bases, and 12 bases separated the two germline ends. CDR1 SNHLY and CDR2 FYNNEI come from the germline V gene. The CDR3 DNA reads as TGTGCCAGCAGTGCCGGGGGGGGCGGCAATCAGCCCCAGCATTTT. Residues: CASSAGGGGNQPQHF.

The chain joins TRBV29-1 to TRBJ2-1; TRBD2 is a possible D gene (6 bases). Germline CDR1 and CDR2: SQVTM and ANQGSEA. The CDR3 totals 15 residues. Trimming took off 0 bases at V and 7 bases at J, with 16 bases between the two ends. The CDR3 region has the DNA TGCAGCGTTGAAGATCAAGGAGGGGCTGTGAATGAGCAGTTCTTC. Amino acid sequence: CSVEDQGGAVNEQFF.

This chain's CDR3 is CASSQWTSGRRSEQYF. Written as DNA, the CDR3 is TGTGCCAGCAGTCAATGGACTAGCGGGAGAAGAAGCGAGCAGTACTTC. The J gene is TRBJ2-7, the V gene TRBV6-6, with 13 bases lining up with TRBD2. V gave up 5 bases and J gave up 6 bases; unmatched junction bases: 10. Germline V gene data show CDR1 as MNHNY and CDR2 as SVGAGI (reference sequence). This CDR3 contains 16 residues.

The V gene is TRBV19, the J gene TRBJ1-1; 7 bases fit TRBD1. The germline CDR1 and CDR2 sequences are LNHDA and SQIVND (reference sequence). The CDR3 extends over 13 amino acids. The J segment lost 6 bases and the V segment lost 9 bases, leaving 10 bases of the junction unmatched. The CDR3 coding sequence is TGTGCCAGCCTACAGGGGTATGGCCCTGAAGCTTTCTTT. Translating it yields CASLQGYGPEAFF.

The chain recombines TRBV7-9 with TRBJ2-3, with TRBD2 identical over 12 bases. V was clipped by 3 bases and J by 1 base; unmatched bases: 5. Germline lookup yields CDR1 SEHNR and CDR2 FQNEAQ (reference sequence). The CDR3 spans 17 residues. Here the CDR3 DNA reads TGTGCCAGCAGCTTCATGACTAGCGGGAGCGGCACAGATACGCAGTATTTT. Translation gives CASSFMTSGSGTDTQYF.

The chain employs TRBV9 and TRBJ2-7; 9 positions agree with TRBD2. V trimming: 3 bases; J trimming: 6 bases; junction bases outside the gene matches: 7. The CDR3 has 14 residues. The germline V gene encodes CDR1 SGDLS and CDR2 YYNGEE. CDR3 sequence reads: CASSAAGGLLEQYF. In nucleotides, the CDR3 is TGTGCCAGCAGCGCAGCGGGGGGCCTGCTCGAGCAGTACTTC.

The rearrangement links TRBV6-5 to TRBJ2-1; maybe TRBD1 (5 bases). V lost 0 bases and J 5 bases, leaving 8 bases between the germline ends. The CDR3 runs to 14 residues. Germline CDR1 MNHEY, CDR2 SVGAGI. CDR3 in amino acids: CASSYSSGNNEQFF. CDR3 sequence (DNA): TGTGCCAGCAGTTACTCATCAGGGAACAATGAGCAGTTCTTC.

The chain links TRBV6-1 to TRBJ2-7, with 7 bases matching TRBD2. Per the germline V gene, CDR1 is MNHNS and CDR2 is SASEGT. CDR3 length: 16 residues. The junction had 13 bases not matched to a gene; V was cut back by 4 bases and J by 4 bases. CDR3 region: CASSVAESPGGYEQYF. The DNA of the CDR3 is TGTGCCAGCAGTGTTGCTGAGTCTCCGGGGGGATACGAGCAGTACTTC.

The CDR3 spells CAWSEGAPYEQYF. CDR3 DNA: TGTGCCTGGAGTGAGGGGGCCCCCTACGAGCAGTACTTC. V and J are TRBV30 and TRBJ2-7; TRBD1 matches 7 bases. The CDR3 totals 13 residues. With 1 base clipped from V and 2 bases from J, the junction kept 2 bases outside the gene matches. CDR1 is GTSNPN, CDR2 SVGIG, per germline (reference sequence).

The rearrangement uses TRBV7-6 and TRBJ1-2; tentative D call: TRBD1 (6 bases). CDR3 length: 17 residues. Germline CDR1 is SGHVS and CDR2 is FNYEAQ. Between the trimmed V and J ends, which lost 0 bases and 5 bases, there was a span of 19 bases. The CDR3 sequence is CASSLAAGAALGYGYTF. CDR3 coding DNA: TGTGCCAGCAGCTTAGCCGCGGGGGCGGCCCTCGGGTATGGCTACACCTTC.

Details on this clone: A read error may produce the germline difference seen at one junction end. The CDR3 is CASSPLTGGVGETQYF. CDR3 in DNA: TGTGCTAGCAGCCCCCTGACAGGGGGAGTTGGGGAGACCCAGTACTTC. The genes are TRBV7-7 and TRBJ2-5, with 9 bases identical to TRBD1. Germline V lookup: CDR1 SSHAT, CDR2 FNYEAQ (reference sequence). CDR3 size: 16 residues. Looking up the rest from reference TRBV7-7 and TRBJ2-5 gives the full variable domain: GAGVSQSPRYKVTKRGQDVTLRCDPISSHATLYWYQQALGQGPEFLTYFNYEAQPDKSGLPSDRFSAERPEGSISTLTIQRTEQRDSAMYRCASSPLTGGVGETQYFGPGTRLLVL.

This clone came up once. The chain has TRBV6-4 and TRBJ2-1; the D gene is possibly TRBD2 (5 bases). CDR1 MRHNA and CDR2 SNTAGT come from the germline V gene. V was trimmed by 5 bases and J by 1 base, leaving 12 bases between them. The CDR3 contains 15 residues. The CDR3 bases are TGTGCCAGCAGTTCCACACTAGGGTCCTACAATGAGCAGTTCTTC. It encodes CASSSTLGSYNEQFF.

J is TRBJ2-1 and V is TRBV27, with 7 bases identical to TRBD1. Germline V lookup: CDR1 MNHEY, CDR2 SMNVEV (reference sequence). CDR3 length equals 14 residues. Trimming removed 2 bases from V and 7 bases from J; junction bases left unmatched: 5. The CDR3: CASSLGDSLNEQFF. CDR3 nucleotides: TGTGCCAGCAGTTTAGGGGACAGCCTAAATGAGCAGTTCTTC.

The chain is built from TRBV2 and TRBJ2-5; D ambiguous. CDR1 is SNHLY and CDR2 is FYNNEI in the germline V gene. V was trimmed by 3 bases and J by 4 bases, leaving 12 bases between them. The CDR3 is 14 residues long. The CDR3 DNA sequence: TGTGCCAGCAGTGAGGGTCTAGGCTTAGAGACCCAGTACTTC. Protein sequence: CASSEGLGLETQYF.

Only one count was recorded for this clone. The chain joins TRBV6-5 to TRBJ2-3; a possible D gene is TRBD1 (6 bases). CDR1 is MNHEY, CDR2 SVGAGI, per germline. This CDR3 is built from 14 residues. The V gene lost 2 bases and the J gene lost 0 bases, with 6 bases spanning the gap. CDR3 sequence (DNA): TGTGCCAGCAGTTACGACAGGAGCACAGATACGCAGTATTTT. It specifies CASSYDRSTDTQYF.

The rearrangement joins TRBV9 to TRBJ2-2, with D tentatively TRBD1 (5 bases). With 7 bases removed from V and 3 bases from J, the gap between germline ends came to 16 bases. Germline V gives CDR1 SGDLS, CDR2 YYNGEE. CDR3 length: 15 residues. The CDR3 loop reads CASPQEGRYTGELFF. The CDR3, as DNA: TGTGCCAGCCCACAGGAAGGCAGATACACCGGGGAGCTGTTTTTT. Full variable domain (missing parts from reference TRBV9 and TRBJ2-2): DSGVTQTPKHLITATGQRVTLRCSPRSGDLSVYWYQQSLDQGLQFLIQYYNGEERAKGNILERFSAQQFPDLHSELNLSSLELGDSALYFCASPQEGRYTGELFFGEGSRLTVL.